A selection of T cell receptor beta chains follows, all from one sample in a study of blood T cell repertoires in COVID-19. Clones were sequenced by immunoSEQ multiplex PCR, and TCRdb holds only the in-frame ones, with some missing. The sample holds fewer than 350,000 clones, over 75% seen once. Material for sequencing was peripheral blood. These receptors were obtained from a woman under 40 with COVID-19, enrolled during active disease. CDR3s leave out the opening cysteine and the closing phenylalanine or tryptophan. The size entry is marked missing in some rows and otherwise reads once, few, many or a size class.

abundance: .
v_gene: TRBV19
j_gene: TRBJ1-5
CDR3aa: ASSIPQGGNQPQH

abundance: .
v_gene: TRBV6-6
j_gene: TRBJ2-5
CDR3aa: ASSYRESRETQY

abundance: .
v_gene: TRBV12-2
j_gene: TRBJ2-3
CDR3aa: ASRLRPPSTDTQY

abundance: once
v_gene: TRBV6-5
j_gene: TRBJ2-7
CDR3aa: ASSRLAVGVEQY

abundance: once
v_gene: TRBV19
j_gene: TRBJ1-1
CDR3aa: ASSRTVATEAF

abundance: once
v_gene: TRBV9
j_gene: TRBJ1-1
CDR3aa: ASSVAGGGEAF

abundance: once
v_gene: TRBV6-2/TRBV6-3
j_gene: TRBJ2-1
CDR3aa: ASSYVRTSGHTIHNEQF

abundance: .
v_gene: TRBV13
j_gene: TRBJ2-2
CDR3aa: ASSLSEGLTGELF

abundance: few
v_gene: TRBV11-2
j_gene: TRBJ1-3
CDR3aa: ASSYSGSEDTIY

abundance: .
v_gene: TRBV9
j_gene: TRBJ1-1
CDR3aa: ASSVAGNMNTEAF

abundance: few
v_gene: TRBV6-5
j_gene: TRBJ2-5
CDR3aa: ASSRGETQY

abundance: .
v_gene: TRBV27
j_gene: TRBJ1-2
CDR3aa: ASGEGTYGYT

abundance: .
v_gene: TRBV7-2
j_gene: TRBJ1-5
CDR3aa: ASSLHPGQGASQPQH